One TCR beta chain is described in this entry. This receptor's antigen is unknown. Nothing much larger sits one base from this clone, and base qualities are not available. The data stem from a study of T cell repertoires in cytomegalovirus infection (dated by TCRdb to about 2019). About the full investigation: The HLA type of each donor mattered for the analysis, because public TCR beta signatures pointed to carriage of CMV infection along with the matching HLA type. Findings and caveats that apply to the study as a whole: Carriers of CMV infection plus the relevant HLA type were discriminated by the cumulative frequency of public TCR beta family members in the study cohort and in an independent roughly 340-donor cohort. In the ex vivo response, HLA-C-restricted CMV-specific TCR beta clonotypes were dominant, and in two of eight donors the single most frequent clonotype came from this HLA-C-restricted group.

The germline V gene supplies CDR1 SGHRS and CDR2 YFSETQ. The CDR3 has 15 amino acids, counting the end cysteine and phenylalanine. Only the CDR3 portion is preserved as DNA: 45 bases, with reading frame beginning at the first base. The germline ends are 20 bases apart after V is trimmed by 3 bases and J by 8 bases. Sequenced on an Illumina HiSeq 1500. TCRdb's own reprocessing of the public reads used fastp at Q25 and MiXCR and kept productive beta chains. Merged by CDR3 protein, the rows form single entries marked with the most common genes and DNA. In all, the sample holds approximately 490,000 distinct CDR3 sequences, and around 11% of those were seen once. The top ten clonotypes cover 9.5% to 13% of the sample.

The source is a human donor in good health (CMV status not recorded). Some clones in this sample may be carry-over from other donors' samples. The sample consisted of PBMCs. Rearrangement joined TRBV5-1 to TRBJ1-2; the D gene is perhaps TRBD1, from 5 matching bases. The DNA reads TGCGCCAGCAGCTCCGCTGGTGAAGGGGAGGGAGGCTACACCTTC. Its translation reads: CASSSAGEGEGGYTF.